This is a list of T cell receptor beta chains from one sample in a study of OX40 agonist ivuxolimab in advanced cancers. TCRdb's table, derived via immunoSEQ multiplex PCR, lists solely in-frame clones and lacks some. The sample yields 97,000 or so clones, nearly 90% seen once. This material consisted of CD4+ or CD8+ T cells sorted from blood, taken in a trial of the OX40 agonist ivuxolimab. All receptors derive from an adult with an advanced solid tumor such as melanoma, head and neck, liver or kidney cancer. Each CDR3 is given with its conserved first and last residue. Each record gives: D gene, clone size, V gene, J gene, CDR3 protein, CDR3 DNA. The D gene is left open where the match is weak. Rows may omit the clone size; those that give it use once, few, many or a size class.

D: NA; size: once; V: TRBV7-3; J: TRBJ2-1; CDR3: CASSLNYYNEQFF; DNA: TGTGCCAGCAGCTTAAACTATTACAATGAGCAGTTCTTC
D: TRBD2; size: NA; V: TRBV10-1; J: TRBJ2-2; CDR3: CATNRGGSGELFF; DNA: TGCGCCACCAACCGGGGGGGATCCGGGGAGCTGTTTTTT
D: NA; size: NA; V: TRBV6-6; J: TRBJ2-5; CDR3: CASSYSTQANQETQYF; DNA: TGTGCCAGCAGTTACTCGACCCAGGCGAACCAAGAGACCCAGTACTTC
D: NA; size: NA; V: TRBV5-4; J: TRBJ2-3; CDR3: CASSFTGGTDTQYF; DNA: TGTGCCAGCAGCTTTACCGGGGGCACAGATACGCAGTATTTT
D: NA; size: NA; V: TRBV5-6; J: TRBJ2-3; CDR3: CASSLFRSTDTQYF; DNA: TGTGCCAGCAGCTTGTTTAGAAGCACAGATACGCAGTATTTT
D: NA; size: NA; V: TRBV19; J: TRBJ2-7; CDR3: CASSIIGYEQYF; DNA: TGTGCCAGTAGTATCATCGGCTACGAGCAGTACTTC
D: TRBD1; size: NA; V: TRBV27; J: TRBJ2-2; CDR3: CASSPQGQGPRRLFF; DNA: TGTGCCAGCAGTCCGCAGGGACAGGGACCCCGTCGGCTGTTTTTT
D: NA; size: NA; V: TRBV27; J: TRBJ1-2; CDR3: CASSYRATYGYTF; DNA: TGTGCCAGCAGTTACAGGGCGACCTATGGCTACACCTTC
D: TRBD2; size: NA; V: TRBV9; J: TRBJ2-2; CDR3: CASSVRSIAGVYTGELFF; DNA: TGTGCCAGCAGCGTAAGGTCCATAGCGGGAGTTTACACCGGGGAGCTGTTTTTT
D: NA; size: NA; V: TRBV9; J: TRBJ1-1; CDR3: CASSATLDSEAFF; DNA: TGTGCCAGCAGCGCCACCTTAGACAGTGAAGCTTTCTTT
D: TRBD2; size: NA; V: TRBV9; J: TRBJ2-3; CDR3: CASSASLAGRTDTQYF; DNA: TGTGCCAGCAGCGCGTCTCTAGCGGGCCGCACAGATACGCAGTATTTT
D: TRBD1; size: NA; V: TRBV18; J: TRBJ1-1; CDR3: CASSITGGTEAFF; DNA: TGTGCCAGCTCAATAACAGGGGGCACTGAAGCTTTCTTT
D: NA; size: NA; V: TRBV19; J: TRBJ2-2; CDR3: CASRGSTGELFF; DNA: TGTGCCAGTAGGGGGAGTACCGGGGAGCTGTTTTTT
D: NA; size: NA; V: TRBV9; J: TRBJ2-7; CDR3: CASSVDPHSYEQYF; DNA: TGTGCCAGCAGCGTAGACCCGCATTCCTACGAGCAGTACTTC
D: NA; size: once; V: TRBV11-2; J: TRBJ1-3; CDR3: CASGHSGNTIYF; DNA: TGTGCCAGCGGCCATTCTGGAAACACCATATATTTT
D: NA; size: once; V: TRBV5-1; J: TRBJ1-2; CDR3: CASSEDRANYGYTF; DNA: TGCGCCAGCAGCGAAGACAGAGCCAACTATGGCTACACCTTC
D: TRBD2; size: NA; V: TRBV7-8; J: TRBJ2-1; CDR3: CASSLVGRALSSEQFF; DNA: TGTGCCAGCAGCTTAGTCGGGAGGGCCCTTAGTAGTGAGCAGTTCTTC
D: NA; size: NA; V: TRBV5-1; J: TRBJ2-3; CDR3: CASTWTGNTQYF; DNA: TGCGCCAGCACGTGGACCGGAAATACGCAGTATTTT
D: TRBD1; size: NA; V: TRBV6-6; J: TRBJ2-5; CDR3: CASRPTRTGQETQYF; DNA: TGTGCCAGCAGACCTACCAGGACAGGACAAGAGACCCAGTACTTC
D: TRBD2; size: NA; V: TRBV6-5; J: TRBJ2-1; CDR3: CASSYQGERGHEQFF; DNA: TGTGCCAGCAGTTACCAGGGCGAGCGGGGTCATGAGCAGTTCTTC
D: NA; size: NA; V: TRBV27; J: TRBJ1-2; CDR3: CASRISGVLDYGYTF; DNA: TGTGCCAGCAGAATCTCCGGGGTCCTGGACTATGGCTACACCTTC
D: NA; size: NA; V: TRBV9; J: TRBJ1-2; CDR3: CASSVERSTRYGYTF; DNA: TGTGCCAGCAGCGTAGAAAGGAGTACCCGCTATGGCTACACCTTC
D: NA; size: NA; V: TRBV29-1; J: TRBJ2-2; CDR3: CSVRTAGELFF; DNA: TGCAGCGTCCGGACCGCCGGGGAGCTGTTTTTT
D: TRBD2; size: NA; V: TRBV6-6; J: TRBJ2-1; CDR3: CASSQPEGLGNNEQFF; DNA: TGTGCCAGCAGCCAGCCCGAGGGACTAGGAAACAATGAGCAGTTCTTC
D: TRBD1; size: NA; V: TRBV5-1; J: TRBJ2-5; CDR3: CASSSGQGETQYF; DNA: TGCGCCAGCAGCTCAGGACAGGGGGAGACCCAGTACTTC
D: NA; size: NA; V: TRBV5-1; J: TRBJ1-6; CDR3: CASTLEGNGNSPLHF; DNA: TGCGCCAGCACCCTCGAAGGGAACGGCAATTCACCCCTCCACTTT
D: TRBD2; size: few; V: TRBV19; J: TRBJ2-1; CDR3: CASSLRGISYNEQFF; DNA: TGTGCCAGTAGTTTGCGGGGGATTTCCTACAATGAGCAGTTCTTC
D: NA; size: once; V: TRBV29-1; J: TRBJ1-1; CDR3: CSVGRGRNTEAFF; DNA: TGCAGCGTTGGTCGGGGCAGGAACACTGAAGCTTTCTTT
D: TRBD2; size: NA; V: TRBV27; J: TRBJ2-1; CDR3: CASSLYGRAFNEQFF; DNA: TGTGCCAGCAGTTTATACGGGAGGGCCTTCAATGAGCAGTTCTTC
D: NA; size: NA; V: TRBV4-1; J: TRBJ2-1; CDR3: CASSQDGTGYYEQFF; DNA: TGCGCCAGCAGCCAAGATGGGACGGGGTATTATGAGCAGTTCTTC
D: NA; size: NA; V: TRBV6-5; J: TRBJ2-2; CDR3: CASSYARNTGELFF; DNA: TGTGCCAGCAGTTACGCTCGGAACACCGGGGAGCTGTTTTTT
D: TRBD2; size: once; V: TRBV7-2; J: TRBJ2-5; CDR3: CASSPRGAGGLETQYF; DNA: TGTGCCAGCAGCCCCCGGGGAGCGGGGGGCCTAGAGACCCAGTACTTC
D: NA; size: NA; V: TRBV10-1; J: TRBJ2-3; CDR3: CASSVRLADTQYF; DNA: TGCGCCAGCAGTGTGAGGCTGGCAGATACGCAGTATTTT
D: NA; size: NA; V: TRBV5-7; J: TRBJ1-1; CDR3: CASSFPKAEAFF; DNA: TGTGCCAGCAGCTTTCCGAAGGCTGAAGCTTTCTTT
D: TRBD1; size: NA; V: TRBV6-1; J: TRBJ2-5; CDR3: CASSGGQSLVETQYF; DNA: TGTGCCAGCAGTGGGGGACAGAGCCTGGTGGAGACCCAGTACTTC
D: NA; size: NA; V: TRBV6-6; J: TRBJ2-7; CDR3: CASSYSGASTYEQYF; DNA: TGTGCCAGCAGTTACTCGGGGGCTTCGACCTACGAGCAGTACTTC
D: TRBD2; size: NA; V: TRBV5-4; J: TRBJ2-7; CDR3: CASSPSSGRALYEQYF; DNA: TGTGCCAGCAGCCCATCGTCCGGGAGGGCCCTCTACGAGCAGTACTTC
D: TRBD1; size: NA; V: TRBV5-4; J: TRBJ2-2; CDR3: CASSPRQGSNTGELFF; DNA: TGTGCCAGCAGCCCACGACAGGGTTCGAACACCGGGGAGCTGTTTTTT
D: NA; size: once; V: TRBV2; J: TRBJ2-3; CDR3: CASSEAQLSTDTQYF; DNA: TGTGCCAGCAGTGAAGCGCAACTGTCCACAGATACGCAGTATTTT
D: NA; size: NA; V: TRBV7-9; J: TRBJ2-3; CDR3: CASSLAASRSTDTQYF; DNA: TGTGCCAGCAGCTTAGCGGCCTCCCGGAGCACAGATACGCAGTATTTT